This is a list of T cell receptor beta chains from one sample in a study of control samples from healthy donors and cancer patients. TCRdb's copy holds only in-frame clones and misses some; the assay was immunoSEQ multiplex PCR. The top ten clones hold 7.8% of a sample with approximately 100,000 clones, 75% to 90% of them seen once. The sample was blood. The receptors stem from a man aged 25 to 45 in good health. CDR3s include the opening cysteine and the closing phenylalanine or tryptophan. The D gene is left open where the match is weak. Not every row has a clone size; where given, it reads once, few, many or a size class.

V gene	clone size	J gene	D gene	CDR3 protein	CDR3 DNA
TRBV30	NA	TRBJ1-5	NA	CAWNSYNQPQHF	TGTGCCTGGAATTCATACAATCAGCCCCAGCATTTT
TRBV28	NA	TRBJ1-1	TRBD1	CASSLSLGTGGGSLLAFF	TGTGCCAGCAGTTTATCATTAGGGACAGGGGGCGGCAGCCTCCTTGCTTTCTTT
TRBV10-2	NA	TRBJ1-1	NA	CASSEEAGFYTEAFF	TGCGCCAGCAGTGAAGAGGCCGGGTTTTACACTGAAGCTTTCTTT
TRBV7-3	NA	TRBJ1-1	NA	CASSSQGMNTEAFF	TGTGCCAGCAGCTCCCAGGGAATGAACACTGAAGCTTTCTTT
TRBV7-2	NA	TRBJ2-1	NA	CASSLASGPYNEQFF	TGTGCCAGCAGCTTAGCCAGCGGGCCCTACAATGAGCAGTTCTTC
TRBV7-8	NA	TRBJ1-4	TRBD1	CASRVGTGHEKLFF	TGTGCCAGCAGAGTCGGGACAGGACATGAAAAACTGTTTTTT
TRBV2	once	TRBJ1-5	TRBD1	CASRTSRDRNQPQHF	TGTGCCAGCAGGACCTCACGGGACAGAAATCAGCCCCAGCATTTT
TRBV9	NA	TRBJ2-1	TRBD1	CASSVETGGHGEQFF	TGTGCCAGCAGCGTAGAAACAGGGGGCCACGGTGAGCAGTTCTTC
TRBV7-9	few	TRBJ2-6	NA	CASTTGRPGANVLTF	TGTGCCAGCACTACAGGGCGCCCTGGGGCCAACGTCCTGACTTTC
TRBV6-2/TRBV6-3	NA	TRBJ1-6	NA	CASSRQSYNSPLHF	TGTGCCAGCAGCCGACAGTCCTATAATTCACCCCTCCACTTT
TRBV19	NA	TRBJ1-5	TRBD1	CASSRTGWQPQHF	TGTGCCAGCTCCCGGACAGGGTGGCAGCCCCAGCATTTT
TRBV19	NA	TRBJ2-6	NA	CATMSGANVLTF	TGTGCCACCATGAGCGGGGCCAACGTCCTGACTTTC
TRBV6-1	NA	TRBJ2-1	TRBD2	CASSAPRQPGLGPHEQFF	TGTGCCAGCAGTGCCCCCCGCCAACCGGGACTAGGGCCCCATGAGCAGTTCTTC
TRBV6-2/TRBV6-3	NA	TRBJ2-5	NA	CASSYSGAWQETQYF	TGTGCCAGCAGTTACTCGGGGGCTTGGCAAGAGACCCAGTACTTC
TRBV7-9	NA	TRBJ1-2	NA	CASSEDRKGLNYGYTF	TGTGCCAGCAGCGAAGACAGGAAGGGCCTAAACTATGGCTACACCTTC
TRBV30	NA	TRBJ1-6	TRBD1	CAGGRQGYNSPLHF	TGTGCTGGCGGGAGACAGGGGTACAATTCACCCCTCCACTTT
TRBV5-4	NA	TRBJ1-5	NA	CASSLGGSYQPQHF	TGTGCCAGCAGCTTGGGTGGCAGCTATCAGCCCCAGCATTTT
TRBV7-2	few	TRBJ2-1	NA	CASSLEGLPLNEQFF	TGTGCCAGCAGCTTAGAGGGGCTCCCCCTCAATGAGCAGTTCTTC
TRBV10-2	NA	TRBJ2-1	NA	CASRGLKGHNEQFF	TGCGCCAGCAGAGGTTTGAAAGGGCACAATGAGCAGTTCTTC
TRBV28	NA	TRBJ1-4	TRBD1	CASSLPRDREHEKLFF	TGTGCCAGCAGTTTACCCCGGGACAGGGAACATGAAAAACTGTTTTTT
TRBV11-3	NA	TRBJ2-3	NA	CASSPFGTDTQYF	TGTGCCAGCAGCCCATTCGGCACAGATACGCAGTATTTT